The T cell receptor (beta chain) described here comes from a study of molecular identifiers for immune sequencing clone quantification. For naive CD8 T cells, sorting used the CD8+CD4-CCR7+CD45RA+ phenotype. TCRdb used MiXCR to reprocess the PCR reads, holding one entry per CDR3 protein. The sample includes 550,000 to 750,000 distinct CDR3 sequences, about 20% of them seen just once. CDR1 MGHRA and CDR2 YSYEKL come from the germline V gene. The length of the CDR3 is 17 residues. V gave up 1 base and J gave up 8 bases; unmatched junction bases: 10. Details on this clonotype: The target antigen is unknown.

General study points: A shared barcode on identical TCR molecules could lead to underestimated sizes for highly expanded clones.

The rearrangement links TRBV4-1 to TRBJ2-1, with 11 positions matching TRBD2. The sample taken for sequencing was naive CD8+ T cells from blood, with Jurkat cell RNA spiked in. Subset denoted: FACS-sorted CD8+CD4-CCR7+CD45RA+ naive T cells. The TCR sequence derives from a human donor in good health. Some libraries in this study had Jurkat cell RNA spiked in. The CDR3: CASSQVAGGLLFDEQFF. In DNA form, the CDR3 reads TGCGCCAGCAGCCAAGTAGCGGGGGGGCTCCTATTCGATGAGCAGTTCTTC.